A selection of T cell receptor beta chains follows, all from one sample in a study of T cell responses to AZD1222 COVID-19 vaccine. Generated by immunoSEQ multiplex PCR, the TCRdb table keeps only in-frame clones and is missing some. The sample includes 130,000 to 150,000 clones, roughly 88% of them seen just once. This sample comprised peripheral blood, obtained 28 days after the second AZD1222 dose. These receptors were taken from an adult who received the AZD1222 COVID-19 vaccine. Each CDR3 is given with its conserved first and last residue. A D gene is named only where the DNA matches it firmly. A row's size may be missing; if present it is once, few, many or a size class.

V gene	J gene	D gene	clone size	CDR3 DNA	CDR3 protein
TRBV9	TRBJ2-3	TRBD2	NA	TGTGCCAGCAGCGTGCGGGGGGGCTCAGATACGCAGTATTTT	CASSVRGGSDTQYF
TRBV5-6	TRBJ1-2	NA	NA	TGTGCCAGCAGCTTATGGAAAATTAACTATGGCTACACCTTC	CASSLWKINYGYTF
TRBV27	TRBJ1-1	NA	NA	TGTGCCAGCAGTCCCCCCGACAGGAACACTGAAGCTTTCTTT	CASSPPDRNTEAFF
TRBV7-9	TRBJ1-1	NA	once	TGTGCCAGCAGCTTAGATTCCGGACAAAGGACGAACACTGAAGCTTTCTTT	CASSLDSGQRTNTEAFF
TRBV5-1	TRBJ1-2	NA	NA	TGCGCCAGCAGCTTGTCAAGGGGAGGCTACACCTTC	CASSLSRGGYTF
TRBV4-1	TRBJ1-2	NA	NA	TGCGCCAGCAGCCAAGAGACAGGTGCCTATGGCTACACCTTC	CASSQETGAYGYTF
TRBV3-1/TRBV3-2	TRBJ2-7	NA	few	TGTGCCAGCAGCCAAGCAACTAGTGGGGGCGAGCAGTACTTC	CASSQATSGGEQYF
TRBV7-2	TRBJ1-6	TRBD1	NA	TGTGCCAGCAGCTTAGAAACAGGGGTTTATAATTCACCCCTCCACTTT	CASSLETGVYNSPLHF
TRBV4-1	TRBJ1-5	NA	NA	TGCGCCAGCAGCCAAGTGGGTACCTTAGGGGGCAATCAGCCCCAGCATTTT	CASSQVGTLGGNQPQHF
TRBV7-9	TRBJ1-5	TRBD1	once	TGTGCCAGCAGCTCACTTCAGGGGGATCAGCCCCAGCATTTT	CASSSLQGDQPQHF
TRBV4-2	TRBJ2-2	NA	NA	TGTGCCAGCAGCCAAGATCCGGGGGCGAACACCGGGGAGCTGTTTTTT	CASSQDPGANTGELFF
TRBV12-3/TRBV12-4	TRBJ1-1	TRBD1	once	TGTGCCAGCAGTTTCTTTAGGGGGCAGTTT	CASSFFRGQF
TRBV7-8	TRBJ1-1	NA	NA	TGTGCCAGCAGCTTCACTGAAGCTTTCTTT	CASSFTEAFF
TRBV29-1	TRBJ2-3	NA	NA	TGCAGCGTTCTAACGTCTGATGGTGGAGATACGCAGTATTTT	CSVLTSDGGDTQYF
TRBV6-5	TRBJ1-3	TRBD1	NA	TGTGCCAGCAGCCACCGGGACAGGGTTCGAAACACCATATATTTT	CASSHRDRVRNTIYF
TRBV7-9	TRBJ2-3	NA	NA	TGTGCCAGCAGCCCATGGGGCGGGGCTAGCACAGATACGCAGTATTTT	CASSPWGGASTDTQYF
TRBV5-1	TRBJ1-4	TRBD1	NA	TGCGCCAGCAGCTTATGGACAGGGGATGAAAAACTGTTTTTT	CASSLWTGDEKLFF
TRBV19	TRBJ1-6	TRBD1	NA	TGTGCCAGTAGGGTAAAGGGACAGGGAAATTCACCCCTCCACTTT	CASRVKGQGNSPLHF
TRBV30	TRBJ1-6	TRBD1	NA	TGTGCCTGGAGAGTTACAGGGGCCCCGAATTCACCCCTCCACTTT	CAWRVTGAPNSPLHF
TRBV6-4	TRBJ1-5	NA	NA	TGTGCCAGCAGCACCTCGGGACACCGGGTATATAGCAATCAGCCCCAGCATTTT	CASSTSGHRVYSNQPQHF
TRBV6-2/TRBV6-3	TRBJ1-3	NA	NA	TGTGCCAGCAGCCGTCCCCAGGGGATTTCTGGAAACACCATATATTTT	CASSRPQGISGNTIYF
TRBV2	TRBJ1-6	NA	NA	TGTGCCAGCAGTTCGGCTTATCGCGATTCACCCCTCCACTTT	CASSSAYRDSPLHF
TRBV10-3	TRBJ2-5	TRBD2	NA	TGTGCCATCAGCCTCGGGGGGGCTCAGGAGACCCAGTACTTC	CAISLGGAQETQYF
TRBV6-2/TRBV6-3	TRBJ2-3	NA	NA	TGTGCCAGCGGCCGGACTACTAGCACAGATACGCAGTATTTT	CASGRTTSTDTQYF
TRBV5-1	TRBJ2-3	NA	once	TGCGCCAGCAGCACGAGTGGCCTAACAGATACGCAGTATTTT	CASSTSGLTDTQYF
TRBV5-1	TRBJ2-3	NA	NA	TGCGCCAGCAGCTCCATAGATCTCACAGATACGCAGTATTTT	CASSSIDLTDTQYF
TRBV3-1/TRBV3-2	TRBJ1-2	TRBD1	NA	TGTGCCAGCAGCCAAGGTGCGGGACAGGGAAGAGGCTACACCTTC	CASSQGAGQGRGYTF
TRBV10-3	TRBJ1-1	NA	NA	TGTGCCATCAGTGATCCGGGCGGCACTGAAGCTTTCTTT	CAISDPGGTEAFF
TRBV5-1	TRBJ2-7	TRBD2	NA	TGCGCCAGCAGCTTGGTTAGCGGGGGACTCGAGCAGTACTTC	CASSLVSGGLEQYF
TRBV3-1/TRBV3-2	TRBJ2-2	TRBD2	few	TGTGCCAGCAGCCTCTTAGGCGGGGGGGCAAACACCGGGGAGCTGTTTTTT	CASSLLGGGANTGELFF
TRBV13	TRBJ1-3	NA	NA	TGTGCCAGCAGCTTAGGGGGAGGAAACACCATATATTTT	CASSLGGGNTIYF
TRBV2	TRBJ2-5	TRBD2	NA	TGTGCCAGCAGACCGGGACTAGCGGGGGGGGCGACCCAGTACTTC	CASRPGLAGGATQYF
TRBV7-9	TRBJ1-1	NA	NA	TGTGCCAGCAGCCCTCGCCCCCCAACTAGGGCGGAGGCTTTCTTT	CASSPRPPTRAEAFF
TRBV5-1	TRBJ2-3	NA	NA	TGCGCCAGCAGCAATACAGGGTCTGCAGATACGCAGTATTTT	CASSNTGSADTQYF
TRBV5-1	TRBJ1-2	NA	NA	TGCGCCAGCACGGGGTTTCCGGGGGAGCATGGCTACACCTTC	CASTGFPGEHGYTF
TRBV27	TRBJ2-7	NA	NA	TGTGCCAGCATACCCCGCAGGGGGGAAACCTACGAGCAGTACTTC	CASIPRRGETYEQYF
TRBV2	TRBJ1-2	NA	NA	TGTGCCAGCATGAATCTGGCAGGGTCCTATGGCTACACCTTC	CASMNLAGSYGYTF
TRBV29-1	TRBJ1-1	NA	NA	TGCAGCGTTGTGTGGGGGACCAGAACTGAAGCTTTCTTT	CSVVWGTRTEAFF
TRBV6-5	TRBJ1-3	TRBD1	NA	TGTGCCAGCAGCCGAAGCGGACAGGGGGCAGAGTCCATATATTTT	CASSRSGQGAESIYF